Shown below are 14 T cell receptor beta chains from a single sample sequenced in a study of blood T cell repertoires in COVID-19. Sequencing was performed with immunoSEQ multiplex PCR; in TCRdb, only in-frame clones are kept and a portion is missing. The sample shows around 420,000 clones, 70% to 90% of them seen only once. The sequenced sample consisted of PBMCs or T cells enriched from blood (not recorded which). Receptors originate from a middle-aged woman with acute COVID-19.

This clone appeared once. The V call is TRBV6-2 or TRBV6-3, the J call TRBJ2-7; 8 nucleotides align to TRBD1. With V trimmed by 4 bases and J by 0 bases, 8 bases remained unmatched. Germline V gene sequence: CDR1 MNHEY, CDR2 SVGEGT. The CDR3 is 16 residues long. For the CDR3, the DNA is TGTGCCAGCAGTTCCAGACAGGGGTGGAGCTCCTACGAGCAGTACTTC. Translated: CASSSRQGWSSYEQYF.

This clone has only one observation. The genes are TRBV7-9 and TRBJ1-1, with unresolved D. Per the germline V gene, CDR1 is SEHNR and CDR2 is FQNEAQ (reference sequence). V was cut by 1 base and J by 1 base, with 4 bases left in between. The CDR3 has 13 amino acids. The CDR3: CASSLGANTEAFF. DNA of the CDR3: TGTGCCAGCAGCTTAGGGGCGAACACTGAAGCTTTCTTT. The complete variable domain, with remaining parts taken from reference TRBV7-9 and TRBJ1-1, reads DTGVSQNPRHKITKRGQNVTFRCDPISEHNRLYWYRQTLGQGPEFLTYFQNEAQLEKSRLLSDRFSAERPKGSFSTLEIQRTEQGDSAMYLCASSLGANTEAFFGQGTRLTVV.

Written as DNA, the CDR3 is TGTGCCAGCAGCTTGGCCTCCCGGGGGGAAAGATCTGGCTACACCTTC. This encodes CASSLASRGERSGYTF. This chain connects TRBV7-8 to TRBJ1-2; TRBD1 might be the D (5 bases). Trimming cost V 3 bases and J 7 bases, with 21 bases left between them. The CDR3 length is 16 residues. Germline V lookup: CDR1 SGHVS, CDR2 FQNEAQ.

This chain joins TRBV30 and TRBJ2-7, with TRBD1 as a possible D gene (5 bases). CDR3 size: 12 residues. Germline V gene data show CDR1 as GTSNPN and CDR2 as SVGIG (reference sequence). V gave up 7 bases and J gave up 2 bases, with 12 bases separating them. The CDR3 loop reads CAYDLTAYEQYF. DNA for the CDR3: TGTGCCTACGACCTGACAGCCTACGAGCAGTACTTC. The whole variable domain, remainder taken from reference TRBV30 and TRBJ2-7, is SQTIHQWPATLVQPVGSPLSLECTVEGTSNPNLYWYRQAAGRGLQLLFYSVGIGQISSEVPQNLSASRPQDRQFILSSKKLLLSDSGFYLCAYDLTAYEQYFGPGTRLTVT.

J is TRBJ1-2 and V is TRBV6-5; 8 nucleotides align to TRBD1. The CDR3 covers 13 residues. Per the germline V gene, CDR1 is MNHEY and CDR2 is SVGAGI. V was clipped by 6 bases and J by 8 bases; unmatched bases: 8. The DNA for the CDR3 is TGTGCCAGCAGGTCCGGACAGGGATACGGCTACACCTTC. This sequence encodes CASRSGQGYGYTF.

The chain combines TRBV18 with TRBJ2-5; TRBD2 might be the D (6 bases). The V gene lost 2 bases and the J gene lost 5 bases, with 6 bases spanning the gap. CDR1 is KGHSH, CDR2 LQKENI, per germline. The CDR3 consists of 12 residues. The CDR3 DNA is TGTGCCAGCTCACCAGGAGGGGAGACCCAGTACTTC. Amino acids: CASSPGGETQYF.

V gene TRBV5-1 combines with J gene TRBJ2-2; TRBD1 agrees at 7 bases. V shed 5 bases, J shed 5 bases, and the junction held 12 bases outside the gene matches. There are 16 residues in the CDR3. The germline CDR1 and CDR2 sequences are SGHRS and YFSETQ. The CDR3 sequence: CASRPGTDFSTGELFF. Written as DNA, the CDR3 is TGCGCCAGCAGGCCCGGGACAGATTTTTCGACCGGGGAGCTGTTTTTT.

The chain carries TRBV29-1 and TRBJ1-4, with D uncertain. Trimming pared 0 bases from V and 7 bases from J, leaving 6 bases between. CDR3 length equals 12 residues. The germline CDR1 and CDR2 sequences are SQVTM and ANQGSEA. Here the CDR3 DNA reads TGCAGCGTTGAAGATTTGGCTGAAAAACTGTTTTTT. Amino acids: CSVEDLAEKLFF.

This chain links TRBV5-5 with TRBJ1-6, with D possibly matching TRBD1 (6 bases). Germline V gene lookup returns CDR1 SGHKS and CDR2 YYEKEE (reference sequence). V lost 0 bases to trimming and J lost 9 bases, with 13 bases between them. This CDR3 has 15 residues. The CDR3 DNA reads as TGTGCCAGCAGCTTGGAACAGGGCCAGTTTTCACCCCTCCACTTT. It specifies CASSLEQGQFSPLHF.

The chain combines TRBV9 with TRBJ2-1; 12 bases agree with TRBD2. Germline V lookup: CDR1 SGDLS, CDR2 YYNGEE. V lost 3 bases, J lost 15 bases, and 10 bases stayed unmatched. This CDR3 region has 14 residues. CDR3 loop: CASSASGGAPRPFF. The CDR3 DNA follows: TGTGCCAGCAGCGCTAGCGGGGGGGCACCTCGCCCGTTCTTC.

DNA for the CDR3: TGTGCCAGCAGCTTAAGGGACAGGGAAACAGATACGCAGTATTTT. Amino acids: CASSLRDRETDTQYF. The chain is built from TRBV11-2 and TRBJ2-3; 9 bases align to TRBD1. This CDR3 has 15 residues. Unmatched junction bases numbered 3, after V lost 2 bases and J lost 3 bases. Germline V gives CDR1 SGHAT, CDR2 FQNNGV.

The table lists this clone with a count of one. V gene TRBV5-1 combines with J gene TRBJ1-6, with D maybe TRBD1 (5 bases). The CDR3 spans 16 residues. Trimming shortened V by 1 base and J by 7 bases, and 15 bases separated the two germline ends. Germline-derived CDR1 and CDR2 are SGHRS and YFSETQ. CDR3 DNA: TGCGCCAGCAGCTTGTCCCCAGGGTCGGACAATTCACCCCTCCACTTT. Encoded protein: CASSLSPGSDNSPLHF.

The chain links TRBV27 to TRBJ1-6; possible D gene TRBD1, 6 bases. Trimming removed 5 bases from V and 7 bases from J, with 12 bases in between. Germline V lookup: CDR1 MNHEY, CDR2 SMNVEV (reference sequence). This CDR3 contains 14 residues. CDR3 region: CASSTGTTNSPLHF. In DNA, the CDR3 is TGTGCCAGCAGTACAGGGACCACAAATTCACCCCTCCACTTT.

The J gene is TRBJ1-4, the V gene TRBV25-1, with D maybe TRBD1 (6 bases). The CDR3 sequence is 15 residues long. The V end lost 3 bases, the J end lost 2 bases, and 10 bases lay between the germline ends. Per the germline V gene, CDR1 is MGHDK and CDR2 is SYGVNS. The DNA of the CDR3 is TGTGCCAGCAGTGAGCCAGGACAGACTAATGAAAAACTGTTTTTT. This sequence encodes CASSEPGQTNEKLFF.